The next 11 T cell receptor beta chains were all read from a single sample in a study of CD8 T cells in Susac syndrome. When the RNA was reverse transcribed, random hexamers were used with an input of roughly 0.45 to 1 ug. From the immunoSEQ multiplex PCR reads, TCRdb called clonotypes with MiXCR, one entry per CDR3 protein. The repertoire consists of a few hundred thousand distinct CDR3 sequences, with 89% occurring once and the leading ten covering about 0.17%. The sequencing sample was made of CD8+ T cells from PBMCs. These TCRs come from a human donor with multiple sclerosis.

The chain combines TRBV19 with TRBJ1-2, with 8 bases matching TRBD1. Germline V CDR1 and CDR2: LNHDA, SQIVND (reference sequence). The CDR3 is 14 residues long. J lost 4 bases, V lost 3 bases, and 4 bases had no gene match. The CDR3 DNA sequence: TGTGCCAGTAGTATCCACGGGACAGGCTATGGCTACACCTTC. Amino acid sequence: CASSIHGTGYGYTF.

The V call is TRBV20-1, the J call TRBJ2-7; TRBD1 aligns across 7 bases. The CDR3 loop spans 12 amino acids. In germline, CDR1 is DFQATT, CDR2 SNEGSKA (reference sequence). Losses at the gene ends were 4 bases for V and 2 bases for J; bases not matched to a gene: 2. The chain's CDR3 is CSAIGTAYEQYF. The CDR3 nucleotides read TGCAGTGCTATTGGGACAGCCTACGAGCAGTACTTC.

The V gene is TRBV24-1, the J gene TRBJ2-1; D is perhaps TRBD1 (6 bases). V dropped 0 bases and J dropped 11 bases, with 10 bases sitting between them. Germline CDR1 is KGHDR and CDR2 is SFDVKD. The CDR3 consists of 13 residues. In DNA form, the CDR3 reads TGTGCCACCAGTGATTTGCTGCAGGGGAAGCAGTTCTTC. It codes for CATSDLLQGKQFF.

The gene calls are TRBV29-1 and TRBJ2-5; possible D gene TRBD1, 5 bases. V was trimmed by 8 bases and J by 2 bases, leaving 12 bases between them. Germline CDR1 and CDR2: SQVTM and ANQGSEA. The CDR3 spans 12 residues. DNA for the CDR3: TGCAGCATCTTCTACAGGCAAGAGACCCAGTACTTC. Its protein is CSIFYRQETQYF.

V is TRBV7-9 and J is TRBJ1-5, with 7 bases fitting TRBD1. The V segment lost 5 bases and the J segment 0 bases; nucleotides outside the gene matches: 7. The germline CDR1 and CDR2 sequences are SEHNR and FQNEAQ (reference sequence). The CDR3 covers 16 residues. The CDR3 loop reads CASSPGTVYSNQPQHF. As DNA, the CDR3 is TGTGCCAGCAGCCCGGGGACAGTGTATAGCAATCAGCCCCAGCATTTT. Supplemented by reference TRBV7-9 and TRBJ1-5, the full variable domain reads DTGVSQNPRHKITKRGQNVTFRCDPISEHNRLYWYRQTLGQGPEFLTYFQNEAQLEKSRLLSDRFSAERPKGSFSTLEIQRTEQGDSAMYLCASSPGTVYSNQPQHFGDGTRLSIL.

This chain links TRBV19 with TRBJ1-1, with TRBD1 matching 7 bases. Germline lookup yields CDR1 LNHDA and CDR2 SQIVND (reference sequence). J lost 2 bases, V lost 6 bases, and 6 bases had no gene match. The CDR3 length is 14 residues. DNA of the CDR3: TGTGCCAGTAGGGTTCAGGGGGGAAACACTGAAGCTTTCTTT. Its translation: CASRVQGGNTEAFF.

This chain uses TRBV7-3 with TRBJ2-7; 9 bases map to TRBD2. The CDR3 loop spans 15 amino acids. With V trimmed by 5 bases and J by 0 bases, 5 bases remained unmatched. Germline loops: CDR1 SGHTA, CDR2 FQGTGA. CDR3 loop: CASSQLAGPSYEQYF. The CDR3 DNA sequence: TGTGCCAGCAGCCAGCTAGCGGGACCCTCCTACGAGCAGTACTTC.

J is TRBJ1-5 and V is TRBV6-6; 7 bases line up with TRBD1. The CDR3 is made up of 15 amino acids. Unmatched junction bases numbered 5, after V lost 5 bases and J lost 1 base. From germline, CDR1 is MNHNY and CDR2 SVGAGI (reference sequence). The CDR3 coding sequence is TGTGCCAGCAGTCCCCCGGGACAGAGCAATCAGCCCCAGCATTTT. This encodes CASSPPGQSNQPQHF.

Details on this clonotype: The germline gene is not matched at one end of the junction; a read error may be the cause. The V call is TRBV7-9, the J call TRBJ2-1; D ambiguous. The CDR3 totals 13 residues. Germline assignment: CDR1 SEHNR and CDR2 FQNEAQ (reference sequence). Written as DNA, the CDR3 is TGTGCCAGCAGTTTAGGGATACTCAATGAGCAGTTCTTC. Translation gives CASSLGILNEQFF. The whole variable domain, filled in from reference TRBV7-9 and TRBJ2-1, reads DTGVSQNPRHKITKRGQNVTFRCDPISEHNRLYWYRQTLGQGPEFLTYFQNEAQLEKSRLLSDRFSAERPKGSFSTLEIQRTEQGDSAMYLCASSLGILNEQFFGPGTRLTVL.

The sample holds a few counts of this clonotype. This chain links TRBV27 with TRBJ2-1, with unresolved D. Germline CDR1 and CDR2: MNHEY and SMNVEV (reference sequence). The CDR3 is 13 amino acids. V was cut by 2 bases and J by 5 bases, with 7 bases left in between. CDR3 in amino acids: CASSLGFNNEQFF. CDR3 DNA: TGTGCCAGCAGTTTAGGGTTCAACAATGAGCAGTTCTTC.

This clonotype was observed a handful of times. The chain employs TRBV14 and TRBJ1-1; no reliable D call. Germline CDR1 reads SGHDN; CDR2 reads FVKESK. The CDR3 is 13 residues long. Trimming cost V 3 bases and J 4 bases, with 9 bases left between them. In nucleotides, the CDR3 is TGTGCCAGCAGCCAGGGCCGAGGCACTGAAGCTTTCTTT. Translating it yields CASSQGRGTEAFF.